The clone carrying this TCR beta chain was observed a single time. CDR3 size: 12 residues. V lost 6 bases and J lost 4, with 10 bases in between. This record belongs to a study of blood T cell repertoires in COVID-19. About the research overall: Samples taken during acute and convalescent COVID-19 were collected in the United States, Italy and Spain.

The data were produced by immunoSEQ multiplex PCR, yet TCRdb's version contains in-frame clones alone and is incomplete. This repertoire shows a few hundred thousand clones, more than 85% found once; its top ten account for 10%. V usage is TRBV12-3 or TRBV12-4 and J usage is TRBJ2-7; D remains unclear. The specimen sequenced was peripheral blood. The TCR comes from a woman aged 45-65 years with COVID-19, enrolled during active disease. The CDR3 nucleotides are TGTGCCAGCAGCTCCTTTCGGTACGAGCAGTACTTC. This encodes CASSSFRYEQYF.